Here is one T cell receptor (beta chain) with its context. This specimen belongs to a study of blood T cell repertoires in COVID-19. Whole-study context: PBMCs, B-cell-depleted T cells, or T cells provided the cDNA or gDNA that made up the material.

Authors' methods: Cell counts per sample came from amplifying reference gene primers. The table came from immunoSEQ multiplex PCR; TCRdb's copy has only in-frame clones and leaves some out. That table is the source of V, J and clone size, and D and trimming were worked out from the DNA. Of 50,000 to 65,000 clones listed, 76% are singletons. The germline gives CDR1 SGHTA, CDR2 FQGNSA. The CDR3 loop spans 13 amino acids. Trimming pared 2 bases from V and 8 bases from J, leaving 12 bases between. The clonotype originates from a woman aged 50 to 60 with active or convalescent COVID-19. The V and J genes are TRBV7-2 and TRBJ1-1; no clear D. The sample comprised peripheral blood. CDR3 protein: CASSLRGLGEAFF. CDR3 sequence (DNA): TGTGCCAGCAGCTTACGCGGCCTTGGGGAAGCTTTCTTT.